These 18 T cell receptor beta chains were all obtained from the same sample, sequenced in a study of a mutant IDH1 vaccine in newly diagnosed glioma. Sample time point: baseline, week 1 (first vaccination visit). The treatment denotes: pre-vaccination baseline after standard-of-care therapy. Libraries were prepared by immunoSEQ multiplex PCR; TCRdb keeps only in-frame clonotypes and omits some of them. Of about 50,000 clones in the sample, 86% were seen once. The sequencing here drew on PBMCs, taken from a glioma patient treated with radiotherapy, temozolomide or both. The receptors come from a man aged 35-49 years with glioma.

The chain combines TRBV27 with TRBJ1-4; D is perhaps TRBD1 (5 bases). The V end was cut by 5 bases, the J end by 8 bases, with 18 bases between. The length of the CDR3 is 15 residues. The germline gives CDR1 MNHEY, CDR2 SMNVEV (reference sequence). DNA for the CDR3: TGTGCCAGCAGTCGAACCGGGACTTCTAGAGAAAAACTGTTTTTT. This encodes CASSRTGTSREKLFF.

The chain links TRBV9 to TRBJ2-2; no definite D call. From germline, CDR1 is SGDLS and CDR2 YYNGEE. V was cut by 3 bases and J by 1 base, with 10 bases left in between. The CDR3 spans 15 residues. The CDR3 DNA follows: TGTGCCAGCAGCGATAACTTGGGGAACACCGGGGAGCTGTTTTTT. Its translation: CASSDNLGNTGELFF. The full variable domain, rest sourced from reference TRBV9 and TRBJ2-2, is DSGVTQTPKHLITATGQRVTLRCSPRSGDLSVYWYQQSLDQGLQFLIQYYNGEERAKGNILERFSAQQFPDLHSELNLSSLELGDSALYFCASSDNLGNTGELFFGEGSRLTVL.

The chain employs TRBV7-6 and TRBJ2-1; TRBD2 matches 7 bases. J was trimmed by 7 bases and V by 6 bases; bases with no gene match: 12. In germline, CDR1 is SGHVS, CDR2 FNYEAQ. This CDR3 has 15 amino acids. CDR3 bases: TGTGCCAGCAGTCCTATTACGGGAGGCGGTAATGAGCAGTTCTTC. Amino acid sequence: CASSPITGGGNEQFF.

The chain recombines TRBV6-1 with TRBJ2-7; no clear D gene. V was cut by 4 bases and J by 2 bases, with 12 bases left in between. Germline CDR1 reads MNHNS; CDR2 reads SASEGT. The CDR3 is made up of 14 amino acids. The CDR3 is CASSGKGLTYEQYF. The CDR3 nucleotides are TGTGCCAGCAGTGGGAAGGGTTTAACCTACGAGCAGTACTTC.

The chain carries TRBV7-2 and TRBJ2-4, with D perhaps given as TRBD1 or TRBD2 (5 bases each). This CDR3 has 17 residues. Deletions cut 4 bases from V and 1 base from J, with 17 bases between. Looked up from germline, CDR1 is SGHTA and CDR2 is FQGNSA. Written as DNA, the CDR3 is TGTGCCAGCAGCTCGAGAGGGGTTTTTACGGCCAAAAACATTCAGTACTTC. Residues: CASSSRGVFTAKNIQYF. Combining the CDR3 with reference TRBV7-2 and TRBJ2-4 gives the whole variable domain GAGVSQSPSNKVTEKGKDVELRCDPISGHTALYWYRQSLGQGLEFLIYFQGNSAPDKSGLPSDRFSAERTGGSVSTLTIQRTQQEDSAVYLCASSSRGVFTAKNIQYFGAGTRLSVL.

The V and J genes are TRBV28 and TRBJ2-7, with a possible D match to TRBD2 (6 bases). The CDR3 is 12 amino acids. Germline V CDR1 and CDR2: MDHEN, SYDVKM. Trimming shortened V by 6 bases and J by 7 bases, and 13 bases separated the two germline ends. The CDR3 is CASRSRGREQYF. The CDR3 nucleotides read TGTGCCAGCAGGAGCCGGGGGAGAGAGCAGTACTTC.

Regarding this clone: At one end the junction does not follow the germline gene, possibly because of a read error. The chain joins TRBV25-1 to TRBJ2-7; D is unclear. Germline-derived CDR1 and CDR2 are MGHDK and SYGVNS. This CDR3 region has 13 residues. The CDR3 loop reads CASGGINSDEQYF. Here the CDR3 DNA reads TGTGCCAGCGGTGGGATTAACTCCGACGAGCAGTACTTC.

This clone was seen just once. The CDR3 protein is CASSHTNNEQYF. Written as DNA, the CDR3 is TGTGCCAGCAGCCATACCAATAACGAGCAGTACTTC. The chain carries TRBV7-6 and TRBJ2-7; no firm D call. CDR1 is SGHVS and CDR2 is FNYEAQ in the germline V gene. This CDR3 comprises 12 residues. With 5 bases removed from V and 5 bases from J, the gap between germline ends came to 10 bases.

The J gene is TRBJ2-7, the V gene TRBV6-5, with 7 bases aligning to TRBD2. Trimming at V came to 6 bases and at J to 1 base, leaving 6 bases not matched to a gene. The germline gives CDR1 MNHEY, CDR2 SVGAGI. CDR3 size: 14 residues. The CDR3 sequence is CASRSGILSYEQYF. The CDR3 nucleotides read TGTGCCAGCAGGAGCGGGATCCTTTCCTACGAGCAGTACTTC.

This chain uses TRBV19 with TRBJ2-5, with D perhaps matching TRBD2 (6 bases). CDR1 is LNHDA, CDR2 SQIVND, per germline (reference sequence). V was pared by 10 bases and J by 5 bases, with 20 bases between. The CDR3 covers 14 residues. This CDR3 is CATNNRGSGETQYF. The CDR3 region has the DNA TGTGCCACTAACAACCGGGGGTCGGGGGAGACCCAGTACTTC.

V is TRBV5-5 and J is TRBJ1-4, with 8 bases aligning to TRBD1. Germline V gene sequence: CDR1 SGHKS, CDR2 YYEKEE (reference sequence). The CDR3 totals 15 residues. V trimming: 2 bases; J trimming: 8 bases; junction bases outside the gene matches: 8. The CDR3 DNA is TGTGCCAGCAGCTTCCAGGGGGCTTTTGGAGAAAAACTGTTTTTT. It is translated as CASSFQGAFGEKLFF.

This clone was detected only once. This rearrangement joins TRBV6-1 to TRBJ2-3; no clear D. CDR3 length: 14 residues. Germline V gene sequence: CDR1 MNHNS, CDR2 SASEGT. Trimming stripped 7 bases from V and 0 bases from J, with 11 bases between. The CDR3: CASTPGSSTDTQYF. In DNA form, the CDR3 reads TGTGCCAGCACCCCGGGTTCTAGCACAGATACGCAGTATTTT.

Here the CDR3 reads CASSPAGAPLFEQYF. The DNA for the CDR3 is TGTGCCAGCAGCCCGGCAGGGGCCCCTTTATTTGAGCAGTACTTC. The chain couples TRBV6-5 to TRBJ2-7; a possible D gene is TRBD1 (6 bases). Germline assignment: CDR1 MNHEY and CDR2 SVGAGI. Deletions cut 6 bases from V and 7 bases from J, with 22 bases between. This CDR3 has 15 residues.

This chain connects TRBV7-8 to TRBJ1-5; a possible D gene is TRBD1 (6 bases). This CDR3 comprises 17 residues. The V end lost 4 bases, the J end lost 0 bases, and 16 bases lay between the germline ends. Germline V gene lookup returns CDR1 SGHVS and CDR2 FQNEAQ. The CDR3: CASSSNYRVNSNQPQHF. CDR3 DNA sequence: TGTGCCAGCAGCTCTAATTACAGGGTAAATAGCAATCAGCCCCAGCATTTT.

This clone was counted once. This rearrangement joins TRBV11-2 to TRBJ2-7; 11 bases agree with TRBD2. The CDR3 spans 17 residues. Trimming at V came to 1 base and at J to 3 bases, leaving 8 bases not matched to a gene. Germline CDR1 reads SGHAT; CDR2 reads FQNNGV. The CDR3 region has the DNA TGTGCCAGCAGCTTAGGTGCTAGCGGGAGGTTATACTACGAGCAGTACTTC. Translated: CASSLGASGRLYYEQYF.

This rearrangement joins TRBV5-8 to TRBJ2-5, with D unclear. V gave up 3 bases and J gave up 0 bases, with 9 bases separating them. The CDR3 totals 14 residues. Germline V CDR1 and CDR2: SGHTS, YDEGEE. This CDR3 is CASSWAAYQETQYF. CDR3 DNA: TGTGCCAGCAGCTGGGCGGCGTACCAAGAGACCCAGTACTTC.

This chain joins TRBV6-1 and TRBJ2-2; 7 bases are a match to TRBD2. CDR1 is MNHNS and CDR2 is SASEGT in the germline V gene. The CDR3 is 15 residues long. The junction had 10 bases not matched to a gene; V was cut back by 7 bases and J by 5 bases. CDR3 residues: CASMLGLRGTGELFF. Written as DNA, the CDR3 is TGTGCCAGCATGCTGGGACTACGAGGGACCGGGGAGCTGTTTTTT.

The chain carries TRBV14 and TRBJ2-7; D is unresolved. Per the germline V gene, CDR1 is SGHDN and CDR2 is FVKESK. The CDR3 has 12 amino acids. The ends were cut back, 6 bases at V and 1 base at J, with 7 bases in the middle. CDR3 amino acids: CASSLQSYEQYF. The DNA for the CDR3 is TGTGCCAGCAGTTTACAATCCTACGAGCAGTACTTC. Combining the CDR3 with reference TRBV14 and TRBJ2-7 gives the whole variable domain EAGVTQFPSHSVIEKGQTVTLRCDPISGHDNLYWYRRVMGKEIKFLLHFVKESKQDESGMPNNRFLAERTGGTYSTLKVQPAELEDSGVYFCASSLQSYEQYFGPGTRLTVT.